The source of this T cell receptor beta chain is a study of blood T cell repertoires in COVID-19. Profiling relied on immunoSEQ multiplex PCR, and the TCRdb table lists in-frame clones only, not all of them. The table has over 300,000 clones, roughly 90% seen once; the top ten hold approximately 7%. The CDR3 extends over 16 amino acids. The junction had 8 bases not matched to a gene; V was cut back by 6 bases and J by 6 bases. CDR1 MDHEN and CDR2 SYDVKM come from the germline V gene. The chain has TRBV28 and TRBJ2-3; 14 bases fit TRBD2. This TCR derives from a man aged 18 to 35 with active or convalescent COVID-19. Sequenced input: peripheral blood. Here the CDR3 DNA reads TGTGCCAGCAGCGTGGGGACTAGCGGGAGCCGTGATACGCAGTATTTT. Translating it yields CASSVGTSGSRDTQYF.